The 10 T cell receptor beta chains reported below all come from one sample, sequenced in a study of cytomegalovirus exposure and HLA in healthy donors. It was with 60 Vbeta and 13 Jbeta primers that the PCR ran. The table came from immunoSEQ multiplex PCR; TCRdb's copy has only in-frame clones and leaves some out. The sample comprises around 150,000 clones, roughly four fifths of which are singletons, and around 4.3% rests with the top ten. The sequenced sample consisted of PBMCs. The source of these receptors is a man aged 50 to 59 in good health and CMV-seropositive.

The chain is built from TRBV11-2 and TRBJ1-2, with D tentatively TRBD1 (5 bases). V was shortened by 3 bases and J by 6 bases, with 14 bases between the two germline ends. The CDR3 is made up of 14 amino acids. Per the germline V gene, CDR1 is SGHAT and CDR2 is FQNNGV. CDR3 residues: CASSFEPGGDGYTF. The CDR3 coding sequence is TGTGCCAGCAGCTTTGAACCGGGGGGTGATGGCTACACCTTC.

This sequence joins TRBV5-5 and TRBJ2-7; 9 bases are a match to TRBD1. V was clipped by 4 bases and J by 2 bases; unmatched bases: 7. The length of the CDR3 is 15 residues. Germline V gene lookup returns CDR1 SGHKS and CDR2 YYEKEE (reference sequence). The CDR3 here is CASSHGGQGTYEQYF. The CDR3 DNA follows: TGTGCCAGCAGCCATGGGGGACAGGGAACCTACGAGCAGTACTTC.

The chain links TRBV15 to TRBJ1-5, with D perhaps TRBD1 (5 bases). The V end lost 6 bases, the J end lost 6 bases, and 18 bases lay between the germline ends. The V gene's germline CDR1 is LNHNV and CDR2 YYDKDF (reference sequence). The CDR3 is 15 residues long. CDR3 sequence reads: CATSPGMGGGQPQHF. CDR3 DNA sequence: TGTGCCACCAGTCCTGGTATGGGGGGGGGTCAGCCCCAGCATTTT.

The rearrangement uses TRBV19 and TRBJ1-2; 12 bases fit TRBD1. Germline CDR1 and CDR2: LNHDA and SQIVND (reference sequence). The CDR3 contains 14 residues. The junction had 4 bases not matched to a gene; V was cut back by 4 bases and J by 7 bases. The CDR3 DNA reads TGTGCCAGTAGTACTGGGACAGGGGGCTTTGGCTACACCTTC. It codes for CASSTGTGGFGYTF.

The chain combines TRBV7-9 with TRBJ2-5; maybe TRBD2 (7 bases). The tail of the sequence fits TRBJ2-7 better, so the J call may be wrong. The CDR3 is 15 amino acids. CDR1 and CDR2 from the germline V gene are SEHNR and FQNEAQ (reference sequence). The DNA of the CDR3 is TGTGCCAGCAGCTTATCTGCGGGGGCGGTTTACGAGCAGTACTTC. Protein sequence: CASSLSAGAVYEQYF.

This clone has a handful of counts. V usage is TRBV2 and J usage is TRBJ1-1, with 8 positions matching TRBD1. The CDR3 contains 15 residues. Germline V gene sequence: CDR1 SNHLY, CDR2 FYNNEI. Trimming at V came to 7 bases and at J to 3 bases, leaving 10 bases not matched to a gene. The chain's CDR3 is CASNSRTGLDTEAFF. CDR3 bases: TGTGCCAGCAACTCAAGGACAGGGCTGGACACTGAAGCTTTCTTT.

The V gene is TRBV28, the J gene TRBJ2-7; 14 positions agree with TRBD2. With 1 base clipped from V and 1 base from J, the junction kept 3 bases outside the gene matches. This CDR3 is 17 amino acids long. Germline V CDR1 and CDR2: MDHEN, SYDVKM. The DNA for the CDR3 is TGTGCCAGCAGTTTATACCGGACTAGCGGGAGGTCCTACGAGCAGTACTTC. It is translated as CASSLYRTSGRSYEQYF.

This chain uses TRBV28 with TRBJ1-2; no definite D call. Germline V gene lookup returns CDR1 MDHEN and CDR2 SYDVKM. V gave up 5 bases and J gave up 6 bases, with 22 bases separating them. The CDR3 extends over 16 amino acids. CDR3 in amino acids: CASSPGDLNAPNGYTF. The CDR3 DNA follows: TGTGCCAGCAGTCCTGGAGACTTAAACGCTCCAAATGGCTACACCTTC.

The CDR3 is CASSSTEASYNEQFF. The CDR3 region has the DNA TGTGCCAGCAGCTCGACAGAAGCCTCCTACAATGAGCAGTTCTTC. The J gene is TRBJ2-1, the V gene TRBV7-6, with a weak D call TRBD1 (5 bases). The CDR3 has 15 residues. From germline, CDR1 is SGHVS and CDR2 FNYEAQ. Between the trimmed V and J ends, which lost 4 bases and 0 bases, there was a span of 10 bases.

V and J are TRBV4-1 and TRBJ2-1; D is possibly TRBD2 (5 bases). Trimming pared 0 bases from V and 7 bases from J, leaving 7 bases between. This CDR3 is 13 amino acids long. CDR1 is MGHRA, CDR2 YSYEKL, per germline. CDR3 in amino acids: CASSQEGVNEQFF. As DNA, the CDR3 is TGCGCCAGCAGCCAAGAGGGAGTAAATGAGCAGTTCTTC.